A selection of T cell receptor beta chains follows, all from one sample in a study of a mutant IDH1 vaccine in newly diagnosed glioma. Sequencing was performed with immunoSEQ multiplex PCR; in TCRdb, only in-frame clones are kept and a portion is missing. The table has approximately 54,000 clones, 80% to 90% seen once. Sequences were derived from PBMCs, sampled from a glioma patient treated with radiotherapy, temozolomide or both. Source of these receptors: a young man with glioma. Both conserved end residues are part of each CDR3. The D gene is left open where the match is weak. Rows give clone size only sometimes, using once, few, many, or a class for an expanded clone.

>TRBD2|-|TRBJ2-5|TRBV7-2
TGTGCCAGCAGCTTGGTTGTAGCTAGCGGGTTAGAGACCCAGTACTTC
CASSLVVASGLETQYF
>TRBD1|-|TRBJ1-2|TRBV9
TGTGCCAGCAGCGTAGGGGGGGGGACAGGGCGACGATATGGCTACACCTTC
CASSVGGGTGRRYGYTF
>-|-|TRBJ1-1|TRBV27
TGTGCCAGCAGTTTAGGATTGACAGCGAACACTGAAGCTTTCTTT
CASSLGLTANTEAFF
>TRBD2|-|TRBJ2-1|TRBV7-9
TGTGCCAGCAGCCGACGGACTAGCGGGAGAGATGAGCAGTTCTTC
CASSRRTSGRDEQFF
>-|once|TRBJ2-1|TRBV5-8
TGTGCCAGCAGCCCTGGGGGCAGCCGTACTCATGAGCAGTTCTTC
CASSPGGSRTHEQFF
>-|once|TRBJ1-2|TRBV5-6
TGTGCCAGCAGCTCCGACCGACCTTGGGACGGCTACACCTTC
CASSSDRPWDGYTF
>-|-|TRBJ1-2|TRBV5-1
TGCGCCAGCAGCCCCCCGTTCGGCGCTTTTGGCTACACCTTC
CASSPPFGAFGYTF
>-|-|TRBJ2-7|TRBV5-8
TGTGCCAGCAGCTTACTAGGGAGAGGCTACGAGCAGTACTTC
CASSLLGRGYEQYF
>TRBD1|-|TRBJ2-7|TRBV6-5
TGTGCCAGCAGTCGGACAGGGGGAGGCTACGAGCAGTACTTC
CASSRTGGGYEQYF
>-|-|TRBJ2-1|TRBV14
TGTGCCAGCAGCCAATTACCAGATGAGCAGTTCTTC
CASSQLPDEQFF
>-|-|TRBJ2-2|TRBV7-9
TGTGCCAGCAGCTTACAGGGGACCGGGGAGCTGTTTTTT
CASSLQGTGELFF
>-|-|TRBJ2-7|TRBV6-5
TGTGCCAGCAGTTACTCCCCCCCAGGAACCTACGAGCAGTACTTC
CASSYSPPGTYEQYF
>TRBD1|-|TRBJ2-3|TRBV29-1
TGCAGCGTTGTCGGTCAGGGGGTCACAGATACGCAGTATTTT
CSVVGQGVTDTQYF
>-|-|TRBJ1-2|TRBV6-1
TGTGCCAGCAGTGAAGGGGTACTCGGCAGAAGATCTAACTATGGCTACACCTTC
CASSEGVLGRRSNYGYTF
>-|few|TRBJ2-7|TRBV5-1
TGCGCCAGCAGCTTGGGCTGGCTAGGGGAGCAGTACTTC
CASSLGWLGEQYF
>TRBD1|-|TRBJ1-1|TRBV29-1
TGCAGCGTCAACAGGGGCGTCGCTGAAGCTTTCTTT
CSVNRGVAEAFF
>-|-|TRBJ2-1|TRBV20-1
TGCAGTGCTAGCACCAATCCTGAGCAGTTCTTC
CSASTNPEQFF
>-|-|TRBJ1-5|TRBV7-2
TGTGCCAGCAGCTTGGGCTTATTCAATCAGCCCCAGCATTTT
CASSLGLFNQPQHF
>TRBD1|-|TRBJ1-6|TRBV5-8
TGTGCCAGCAGCTTGGGGGCAGGGGGCGATTCACCCCTCCACTTT
CASSLGAGGDSPLHF
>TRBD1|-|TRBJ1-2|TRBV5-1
TGCGCCAGCAGCCCCACCGGGACAGGGCTAAATGGCTACACCTTC
CASSPTGTGLNGYTF
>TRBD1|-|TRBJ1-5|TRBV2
TGTGCCAGCAGTGAAAACAGGGGAAGCAATCAGCCCCAGCATTTT
CASSENRGSNQPQHF
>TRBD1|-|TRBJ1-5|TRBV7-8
TGTGCCAGCAGCTACTGGACAGGACAAGGCAATCAGCCCCAGCATTTT
CASSYWTGQGNQPQHF
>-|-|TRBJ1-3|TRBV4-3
TGCGCCAGCAGCCGGGATACGGGAGACCTCGGGAGAAACACCATATATTTT
CASSRDTGDLGRNTIYF
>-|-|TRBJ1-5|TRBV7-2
TGTGCCAGCAGCTTGACTCTGGCTGGACAGCCCCAGCATTTT
CASSLTLAGQPQHF
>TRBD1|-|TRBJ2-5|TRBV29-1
TGCAGCGTTGGACAGGGCGGAGAGACCCAGTACTTC
CSVGQGGETQYF
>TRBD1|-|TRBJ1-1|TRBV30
TGTGCCTGGAGCGGGACAGTCCGAAACACTGAAGCTTTCTTT
CAWSGTVRNTEAFF
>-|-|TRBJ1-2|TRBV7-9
TGTGCCAGCAGCTTAGCGTCGGCAGGGAGGCCCTATGGCTACACCTTC
CASSLASAGRPYGYTF
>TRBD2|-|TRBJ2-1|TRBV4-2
TGTGCCAGCAGCCAAGAACTAGCGGGGTACAATGAGCAGTTCTTC
CASSQELAGYNEQFF
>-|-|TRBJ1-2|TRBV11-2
TGTGCCAGCAGCTTAGACAGGACTAACTATGGCTACACCTTC
CASSLDRTNYGYTF
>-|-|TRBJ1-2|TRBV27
TGTGCCAGCAGACGGAACGGGAATTCTGGCTACACCTTC
CASRRNGNSGYTF
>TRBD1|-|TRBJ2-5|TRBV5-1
TGCGCCAGCAGCCTTACCAGGGGGGAGACCCAGTACTTC
CASSLTRGETQYF
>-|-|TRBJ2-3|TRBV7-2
TGTGCCAGCAGCCCTTATAGAGGAGATACGCAGTATTTT
CASSPYRGDTQYF
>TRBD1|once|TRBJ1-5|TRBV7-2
TGTGCCAGCAGCTCCCAGGGGGCAGTTCAGCCCCAGCATTTT
CASSSQGAVQPQHF
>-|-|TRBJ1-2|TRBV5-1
TGCGCCAGCAGCTCTGAAACGGGAGTAGAGGGCTACACCTTC
CASSSETGVEGYTF
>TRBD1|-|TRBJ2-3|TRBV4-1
TGCGCCAGCAGCCAGGACAGGGGAGACACAGATACGCAGTATTTT
CASSQDRGDTDTQYF
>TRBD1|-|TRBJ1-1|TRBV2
TGTGCCAGCAGAGGGACAGACCGGAACACTGAAGCTTTCTTT
CASRGTDRNTEAFF
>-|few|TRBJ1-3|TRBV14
TGTGCCAGCAGCCATAGGAACACCATATATTTT
CASSHRNTIYF
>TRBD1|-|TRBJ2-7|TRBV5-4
TGTGCCAGCAGCGCGGGACAGGGGCGAGGGGAGCAGTACTTC
CASSAGQGRGEQYF
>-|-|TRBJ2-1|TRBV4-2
TGTGCCAGCAGCCAAATGAATGAGCAGTTCTTC
CASSQMNEQFF
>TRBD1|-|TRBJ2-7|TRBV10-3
TGTGCCATCAGTGAGCCCGGGACAGGGTTCCCCTACGAGCAGTACTTC
CAISEPGTGFPYEQYF
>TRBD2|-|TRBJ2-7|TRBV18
TGTGCCAGCTCACCCGGACTAGCGGTGCCATACGAGCAGTACTTC
CASSPGLAVPYEQYF
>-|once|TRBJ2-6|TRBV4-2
TGTGCCAGCAGCCAAGATCCCCCCTACCAGTACTCTGGGGCCAACGTCCTGACTTTC
CASSQDPPYQYSGANVLTF
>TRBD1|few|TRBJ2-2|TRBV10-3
TGTGCCATCAGTGAATTGGGACAGGTCAACACCGGGGAGCTGTTTTTT
CAISELGQVNTGELFF
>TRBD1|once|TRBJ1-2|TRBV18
TGTGCCAGCTCACCGACAGGGGGCGAAGAAGGCTACACCTTC
CASSPTGGEEGYTF
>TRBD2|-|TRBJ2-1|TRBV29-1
TGCAGCGTTGAAGATCTGTCGGGCGGGAGCTCCTACAATGAGCAGTTCTTC
CSVEDLSGGSSYNEQFF